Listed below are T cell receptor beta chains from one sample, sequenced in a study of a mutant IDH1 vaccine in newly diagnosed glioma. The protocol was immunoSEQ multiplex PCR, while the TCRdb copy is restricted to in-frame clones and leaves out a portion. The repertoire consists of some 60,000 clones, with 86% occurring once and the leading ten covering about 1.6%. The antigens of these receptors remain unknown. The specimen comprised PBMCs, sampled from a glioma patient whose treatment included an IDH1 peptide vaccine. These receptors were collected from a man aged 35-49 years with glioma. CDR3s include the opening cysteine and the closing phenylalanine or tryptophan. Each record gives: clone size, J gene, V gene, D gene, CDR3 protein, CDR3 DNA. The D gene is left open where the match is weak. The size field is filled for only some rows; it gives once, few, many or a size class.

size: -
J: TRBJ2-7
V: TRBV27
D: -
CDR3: CASSANPGTSSYEQYF
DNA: TGTGCCAGCAGTGCAAATCCCGGGACAAGTTCCTACGAGCAGTACTTC

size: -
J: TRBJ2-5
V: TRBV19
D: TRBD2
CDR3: CASSIWREDRETQYF
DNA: TGTGCCAGTAGTATATGGCGGGAGGACCGGGAGACCCAGTACTTC

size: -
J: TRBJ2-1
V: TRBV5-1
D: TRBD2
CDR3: CASSSSGGDNEQFF
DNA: TGCGCCAGCAGCTCCTCGGGGGGAGACAATGAGCAGTTCTTC

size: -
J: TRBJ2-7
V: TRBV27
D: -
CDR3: CASSPLVTRESYEQYF
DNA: TGTGCCAGCAGCCCCCTTGTCACACGGGAGTCTTACGAGCAGTACTTC

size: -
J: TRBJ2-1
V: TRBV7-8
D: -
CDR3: CASSPDHNEQFF
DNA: TGTGCCAGCAGCCCTGACCACAATGAGCAGTTCTTC

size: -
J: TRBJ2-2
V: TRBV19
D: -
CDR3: CASSIDPYRSTGELFF
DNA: TGTGCCAGTAGTATAGATCCATATCGGAGCACCGGGGAGCTGTTTTTT

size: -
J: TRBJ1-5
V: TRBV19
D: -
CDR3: CASSTGNMGGQPQHF
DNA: TGTGCCAGTAGTACCGGTAACATGGGAGGGCAGCCCCAGCATTTT

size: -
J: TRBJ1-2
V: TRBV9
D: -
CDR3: CASSVHYTDFGGDGYTF
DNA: TGTGCCAGCAGCGTACATTATACGGATTTTGGAGGTGATGGCTACACCTTC

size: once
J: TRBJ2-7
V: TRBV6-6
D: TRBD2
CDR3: CASSRGRSYEQYF
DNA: TGTGCCAGCAGCCGCGGGAGGAGCTACGAGCAGTACTTC

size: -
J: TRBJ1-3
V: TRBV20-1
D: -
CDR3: CSAGDSYTIYF
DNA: TGCAGTGCTGGGGATTCGTACACCATATATTTT

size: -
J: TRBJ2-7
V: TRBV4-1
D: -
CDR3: CASSQDSVGFEQYF
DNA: TGCGCCAGCAGCCAAGATAGTGTAGGGTTCGAGCAGTACTTC

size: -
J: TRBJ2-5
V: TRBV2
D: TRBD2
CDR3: CASSKGASGRQETQYF
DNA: TGTGCCAGCAGCAAAGGGGCTAGCGGGCGACAAGAGACCCAGTACTTC

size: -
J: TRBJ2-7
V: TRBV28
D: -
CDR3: CASSLSHRVLYEQYF
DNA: TGTGCCAGCAGTTTATCGCACAGGGTCCTATACGAGCAGTACTTC

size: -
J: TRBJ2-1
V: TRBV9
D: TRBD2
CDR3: CASSGDFGRAGDNEQFF
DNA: TGTGCCAGCAGCGGGGATTTCGGGAGGGCCGGCGACAATGAGCAGTTCTTC

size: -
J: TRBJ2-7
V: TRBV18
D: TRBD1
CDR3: CASSGGTGGGEQYF
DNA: TGTGCCAGCTCCGGCGGGACAGGGGGCGGGGAGCAGTACTTC

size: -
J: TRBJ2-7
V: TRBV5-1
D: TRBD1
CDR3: CASSQGTVYEQYF
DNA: TGCGCCAGCAGCCAAGGGACAGTCTACGAGCAGTACTTC

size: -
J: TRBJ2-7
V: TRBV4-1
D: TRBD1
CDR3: CASTLEQGLYEQYF
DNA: TGCGCCAGCACCCTGGAACAGGGGTTATACGAGCAGTACTTC

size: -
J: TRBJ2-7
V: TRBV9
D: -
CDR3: CASSVRDRSYEQYF
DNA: TGTGCCAGCAGCGTACGTGACAGGTCCTACGAGCAGTACTTC

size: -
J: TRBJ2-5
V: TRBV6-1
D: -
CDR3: CASSAGLPLQETQYF
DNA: TGTGCCAGCAGTGCCGGCCTTCCCCTCCAAGAGACCCAGTACTTC

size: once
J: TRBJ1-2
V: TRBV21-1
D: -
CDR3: CASSRQGGGYTF
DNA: TGTGCCAGCAGCAGACAAGGGGGTGGCTACACCTTC

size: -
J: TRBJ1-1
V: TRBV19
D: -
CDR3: CASSTGLNTEAFF
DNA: TGTGCCAGTAGTACCGGACTCAACACTGAAGCTTTCTTT

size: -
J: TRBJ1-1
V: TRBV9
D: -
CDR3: CASLVVPMNTEAFF
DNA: TGTGCCAGTCTCGTTGTCCCCATGAACACTGAAGCTTTCTTT

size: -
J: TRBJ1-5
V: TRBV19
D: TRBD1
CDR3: CASNGRGTYSNQPQHF
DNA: TGTGCCAGTAACGGCAGGGGGACCTATAGCAATCAGCCCCAGCATTTT

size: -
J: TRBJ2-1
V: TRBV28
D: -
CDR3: CASSFMRETSMKFF
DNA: TGTGCCAGCAGTTTTATGAGGGAGACAAGTATGAAGTTCTTC

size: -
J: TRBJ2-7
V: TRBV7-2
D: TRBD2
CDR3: CASSQGLTSYEQYF
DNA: TGTGCCAGCAGCCAGGGACTAACCTCCTACGAGCAGTACTTC

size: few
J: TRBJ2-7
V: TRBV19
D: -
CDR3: CASSPAPF
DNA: TGTGCCAGTAGTCCCGCTCCCTTC

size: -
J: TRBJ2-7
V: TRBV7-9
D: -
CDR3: CASSFRESSYEQYF
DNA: TGTGCCAGCAGCTTCCGGGAGTCTTCCTACGAGCAGTACTTC

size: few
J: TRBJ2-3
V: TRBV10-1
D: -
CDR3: CAPKADSPSTDTQYF
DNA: TGCGCCCCAAAAGCGGACTCCCCCAGCACAGATACGCAGTATTTT

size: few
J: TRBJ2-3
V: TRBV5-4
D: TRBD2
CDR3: CASSLSGSGSIGTQYF
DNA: TGTGCCAGCAGCTTATCGGGTAGCGGGAGTATCGGTACGCAGTATTTT